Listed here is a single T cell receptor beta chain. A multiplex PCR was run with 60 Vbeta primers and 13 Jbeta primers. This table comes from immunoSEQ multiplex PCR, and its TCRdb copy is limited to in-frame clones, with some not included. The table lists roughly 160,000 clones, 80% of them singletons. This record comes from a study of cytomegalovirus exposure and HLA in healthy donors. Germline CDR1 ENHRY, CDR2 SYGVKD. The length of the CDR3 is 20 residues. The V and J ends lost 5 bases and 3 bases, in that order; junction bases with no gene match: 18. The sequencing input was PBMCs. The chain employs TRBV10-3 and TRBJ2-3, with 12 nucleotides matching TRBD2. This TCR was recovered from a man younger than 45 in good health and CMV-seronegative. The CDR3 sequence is CAISPAPLAGGPVGTDTQYF. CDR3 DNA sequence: TGTGCCATCAGTCCCGCCCCTCTAGCGGGAGGGCCGGTGGGGACAGATACGCAGTATTTT.